This T cell receptor beta chain was observed in a study of control samples from healthy donors and cancer patients. Measured with immunoSEQ multiplex PCR; TCRdb has only the in-frame clones, and not every one. Of under 150,000 clones in the sample, about nine tenths are singletons; the top ten hold approximately 9%. CDR1 is SNHLY and CDR2 is FYNNEI in the germline V gene. With V trimmed by 4 bases and J by 3 bases, 3 bases remained unmatched. This CDR3 has 13 amino acids. The TCR was taken from a man in his forties in good health. The gene calls are TRBV2 and TRBJ2-7; TRBD1 matches 7 bases. The sequenced sample consisted of blood. CDR3 DNA: TGTGCCAGCAGTGGGGGACAGTTCTACGAGCAGTACTTC. This codes for CASSGGQFYEQYF. Supplemented by reference TRBV2 and TRBJ2-7, the full variable domain reads EPEVTQTPSHQVTQMGQEVILRCVPISNHLYFYWYRQILGQKVEFLVSFYNNEISEKSEIFDDQFSVERPDGSNFTLKIRSTKLEDSAMYFCASSGGQFYEQYFGPGTRLTVT.